The clone carrying this TCR beta chain was seen only once. The CDR3 is 15 amino acids. CDR1 is LNHDA, CDR2 SQIVND, per germline (reference sequence). Trimming cost V 6 bases and J 0 bases, with 12 bases left between them. This sample was taken from a study of blood T cell repertoires in COVID-19. Study as a whole: Specimens from acute and convalescent COVID-19 originated in the United States, Italy and Spain. In each case, the material was cDNA or gDNA derived from T cells, B-cell-depleted T cells, or PBMCs.

In the authors' workflow: For nucleated cells, counts were estimated from reference gene primer amplification. Clones were sequenced by immunoSEQ multiplex PCR, and TCRdb holds only the in-frame ones, with some missing. The DNA gave D and trimming, while V, J and clone size come from that table. The table has 40,000 to 50,000 clones, about nine tenths seen once; the top ten hold 6.2%. The sequence was collected from a human donor in a cohort sampled during active COVID-19. This chain uses TRBV19 with TRBJ1-3; TRBD1 is a possible D gene (6 bases). Material for sequencing was peripheral blood. The CDR3 loop reads CASRRQAYSGNTIYF. The CDR3 DNA follows: TGTGCCAGTAGAAGACAGGCATACTCTGGAAACACCATATATTTT.